These 17 T cell receptor beta chains share one sample of origin, sequenced in a study of blood T cell repertoires in COVID-19. The table came from immunoSEQ multiplex PCR; TCRdb's copy has only in-frame clones and leaves some out. The data hold about 150,000 clones, with around 84% observed a single time. What was sequenced was peripheral blood. These receptors came from a woman aged 55-69 years with COVID-19, enrolled during active disease.

The chain combines TRBV9 with TRBJ1-4, with 8 bases identical to TRBD1. Germline CDR1 and CDR2: SGDLS and YYNGEE. Trimming took 3 bases from V and 7 from J; bases not matched to a gene: 8. The CDR3 sequence is 15 residues long. Here the CDR3 DNA reads TGTGCCAGCAGCGGAGGACTGGGACAGGCTGAAAAACTGTTTTTT. It translates to CASSGGLGQAEKLFF. Drawing the rest from reference TRBV9 and TRBJ1-4, the complete variable domain is DSGVTQTPKHLITATGQRVTLRCSPRSGDLSVYWYQQSLDQGLQFLIQYYNGEERAKGNILERFSAQQFPDLHSELNLSSLELGDSALYFCASSGGLGQAEKLFFGSGTQLSVL.

This chain connects TRBV7-2 to TRBJ2-3; 10 nucleotides agree with TRBD2. The V and J ends lost 6 bases and 1 base, in that order; junction bases with no gene match: 7. The CDR3 contains 16 residues. Per germline, CDR1 SGHTA and CDR2 FQGNSA. The CDR3 reads CASRAVGTSGTDTQYF. The CDR3 coding sequence is TGTGCCAGCAGGGCAGTGGGGACTAGCGGCACAGATACGCAGTATTTT.

This sequence joins TRBV9 and TRBJ1-1; 8 bases map to TRBD1. The CDR3 runs to 15 residues. Per the germline V gene, CDR1 is SGDLS and CDR2 is YYNGEE. With V trimmed by 4 bases and J by 2 bases, 7 bases remained unmatched. CDR3 in amino acids: CASSPTGQGNTEAFF. The CDR3, as DNA: TGTGCCAGCAGCCCTACCGGACAGGGTAACACTGAAGCTTTCTTT. Combining the CDR3 with reference TRBV9 and TRBJ1-1 gives the whole variable domain DSGVTQTPKHLITATGQRVTLRCSPRSGDLSVYWYQQSLDQGLQFLIQYYNGEERAKGNILERFSAQQFPDLHSELNLSSLELGDSALYFCASSPTGQGNTEAFFGQGTRLTVV.

This sequence joins TRBV6-6 and TRBJ1-1; 8 nucleotides align to TRBD1. CDR3 length: 13 amino acids. Germline V CDR1 and CDR2: MNHNY, SVGAGI (reference sequence). After removal of 7 bases from V and 1 base from J, the junction contained 2 bases not matched to a gene. The CDR3 nucleotides read TGTGCCAGCAAAGGACAGGGGAACACTGAAGCTTTCTTT. Protein: CASKGQGNTEAFF.

The table lists this clone with a count of one. The gene calls are TRBV29-1 and TRBJ1-1; TRBD1 aligns across 8 bases. This CDR3 contains 13 residues. Looked up from germline, CDR1 is SQVTM and CDR2 is ANQGSEA. J gave up 5 bases and V 4 bases, and 6 bases lay outside the gene matches. The CDR3 protein is CSVARQGYTEAFF. Written as DNA, the CDR3 is TGCAGCGTTGCGCGACAGGGGTATACTGAAGCTTTCTTT. The full variable domain, its missing parts supplied by reference TRBV29-1 and TRBJ1-1, is SAVISQKPSRDICQRGTSLTIQCQVDSQVTMMFWYRQQPGQSLTLIATANQGSEATYESGFVIDKFPISRPNLTFSTLTVSNMSPEDSSIYLCSVARQGYTEAFFGQGTRLTVV.

The J gene is TRBJ2-1, the V gene TRBV6-1, with TRBD2 matching over 13 bases. V lost 2 bases to trimming and J lost 8 bases; unmatched junction nucleotides: 3. The germline V gene encodes CDR1 MNHNS and CDR2 SASEGT. This CDR3 has 15 residues. The CDR3 sequence is CASSEILAGGDEQFF. The CDR3 DNA reads as TGTGCCAGCAGTGAAATACTAGCGGGAGGGGATGAGCAGTTCTTC.

The rearrangement joins TRBV7-2 to TRBJ1-5, with D hard to call. Germline V gene lookup returns CDR1 SGHTA and CDR2 FQGNSA. The V end was cut by 2 bases, the J end by 0 bases, with 8 bases between. The CDR3 has 15 amino acids. CDR3 region: CASSLRTGSNQPQHF. For the CDR3, the DNA is TGTGCCAGCAGCTTAAGAACGGGTAGCAATCAGCCCCAGCATTTT. The complete variable domain, with remaining parts taken from reference TRBV7-2 and TRBJ1-5, reads GAGVSQSPSNKVTEKGKDVELRCDPISGHTALYWYRQSLGQGLEFLIYFQGNSAPDKSGLPSDRFSAERTGGSVSTLTIQRTQQEDSAVYLCASSLRTGSNQPQHFGDGTRLSIL.

CDR3 sequence: CAWSGSESFSGNTIYF. The CDR3 nucleotides read TGTGCCTGGAGTGGGTCAGAATCCTTCTCTGGAAACACCATATATTTT. The chain links TRBV30 to TRBJ1-3; D gene unclear. Germline V gene lookup returns CDR1 GTSNPN and CDR2 SVGIG (reference sequence). Trimming took 1 base from V and 0 from J, leaving 13 bases between them. CDR3 length: 16 residues. Complete variable domain (other parts from reference TRBV30 and TRBJ1-3): SQTIHQWPATLVQPVGSPLSLECTVEGTSNPNLYWYRQAAGRGLQLLFYSVGIGQISSEVPQNLSASRPQDRQFILSSKKLLLSDSGFYLCAWSGSESFSGNTIYFGEGSWLTVV.

This clone was observed a few times. The genes are TRBV12-3 or TRBV12-4 and TRBJ1-1; D perhaps matches TRBD1 (5 bases). The CDR3 loop spans 13 amino acids. V lost 3 bases, J lost 10 bases, and 15 bases lay in between. Here the CDR3 DNA reads TGTGCCAGCAGTTTTGCTGGGGCGTCGTCAGCTTTCTTT. Protein: CASSFAGASSAFF.

V is TRBV27 and J is TRBJ2-2; D possibly corresponds to TRBD2 (6 bases). In germline, CDR1 is MNHEY, CDR2 SMNVEV (reference sequence). Trimming removed 0 bases at V and 7 bases at J, with 9 bases between. This CDR3 comprises 14 residues. The CDR3 DNA sequence: TGTGCCAGCAGTTTATCGACCGGGGGCGGGGAGCTGTTTTTT. Its translation: CASSLSTGGGELFF.

This clone appeared a single time. This chain links TRBV6-4 with TRBJ1-6; no clear D gene. The CDR3 runs to 14 residues. Germline loops: CDR1 MRHNA, CDR2 SNTAGT. V was pared by 4 bases and J by 7 bases, with 11 bases between. CDR3 coding DNA: TGTGCCAGCAGTGCTGAGAGGGCGAATTCACCCCTCCACTTT. Translation gives CASSAERANSPLHF.

The chain links TRBV10-2 to TRBJ2-1; 9 bases fit TRBD2. The CDR3 extends over 15 amino acids. Germline CDR1 is WSHSY and CDR2 is SAAADI. Germline trimming cut 4 bases from V and 9 bases from J; bases unmatched to any gene: 10. CDR3 bases: TGCGCCAGCAGTGGGATCGGTAGCGGGAGCGGTGAGCAGTTCTTC. It yields the protein CASSGIGSGSGEQFF.

This chain uses TRBV24-1 with TRBJ2-2; 11 bases match TRBD1. The CDR3 length is 17 residues. The ends lost 1 base at V and 9 bases at J; junction bases unmatched: 9. CDR1 is KGHDR, CDR2 SFDVKD, per germline. Written as DNA, the CDR3 is TGTGCCACCAGTGATTTTCCCCGGGACAGGGGGAGACGGGAGCTGTTTTTT. Translating gives CATSDFPRDRGRRELFF.

The rearrangement uses TRBV6-1 and TRBJ1-5, with D unclear. V was shortened by 2 bases and J by 7 bases, with 15 bases between the two germline ends. CDR1 and CDR2 (germline): MNHNS, SASEGT. This CDR3 contains 15 residues. CDR3 sequence: CASSESPGSGQPQHF. In nucleotides, the CDR3 is TGTGCCAGCAGTGAATCCCCGGGGTCGGGGCAGCCCCAGCATTTT.

The rearrangement joins TRBV5-4 to TRBJ1-2; D ambiguous. Trimming took 0 bases from V and 4 from J, leaving 10 bases between them. This CDR3 comprises 14 residues. Germline CDR1 SGHNT, CDR2 YYREEE (reference sequence). CDR3 sequence reads: CASSLEARSYGYTF. The CDR3 bases are TGTGCCAGCAGCTTGGAGGCCAGGTCCTATGGCTACACCTTC.

The rearrangement uses TRBV6-5 and TRBJ1-2, with D unresolved. The CDR3 is 16 amino acids. V was trimmed by 0 bases and J by 2 bases, leaving 13 bases between them. The germline gives CDR1 MNHEY, CDR2 SVGAGI. CDR3 in amino acids: CASSYSRARENYGYTF. The CDR3 nucleotides are TGTGCCAGCAGTTACTCGCGTGCTCGGGAAAACTATGGCTACACCTTC.

In DNA form, the CDR3 reads TGTGCCAGTAGTACCTCCGAAGGACAGGGGGCATATGGCTACACCTTC. Translating gives CASSTSEGQGAYGYTF. The V gene is TRBV19, the J gene TRBJ1-2; 11 nucleotides agree with TRBD1. Trimming removed 4 bases from V and 5 bases from J; junction bases left unmatched: 9. The CDR3 runs 16 residues. Germline V gives CDR1 LNHDA, CDR2 SQIVND (reference sequence).